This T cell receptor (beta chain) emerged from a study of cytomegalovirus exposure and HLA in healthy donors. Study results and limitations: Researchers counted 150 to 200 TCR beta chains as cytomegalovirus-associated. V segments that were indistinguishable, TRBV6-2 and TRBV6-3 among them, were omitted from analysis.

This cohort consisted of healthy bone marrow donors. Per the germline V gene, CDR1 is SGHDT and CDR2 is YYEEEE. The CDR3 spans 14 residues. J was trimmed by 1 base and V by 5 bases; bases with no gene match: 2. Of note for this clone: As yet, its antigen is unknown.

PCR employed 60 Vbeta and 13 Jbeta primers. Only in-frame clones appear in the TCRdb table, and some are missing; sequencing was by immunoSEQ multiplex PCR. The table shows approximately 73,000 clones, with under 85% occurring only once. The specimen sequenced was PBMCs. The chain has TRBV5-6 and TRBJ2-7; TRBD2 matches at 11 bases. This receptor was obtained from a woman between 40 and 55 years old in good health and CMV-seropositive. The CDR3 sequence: CASRLAGDSYEQYF. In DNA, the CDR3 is TGTGCCAGCAGACTAGCGGGAGATTCCTACGAGCAGTACTTC.